The 5 T cell receptor beta chains listed next were all sequenced from one sample in a study of tumor and adjacent non-tumor tissue in lung cancer. The template was RNA from unsorted bulk tissue. This non-tumor lung sample came from over 3 cm beyond the tumor edge. A modified ARM-PCR protocol with three rounds of nested PCR amplified TCRbeta. TCRdb itself ran the multiplex PCR reads through MiXCR, one entry per CDR3 protein. The table shows 80,000 or so distinct CDR3 sequences, with roughly 80% occurring only once. Specimen: distant non-tumor lung tissue. The receptors originated from a man aged 55-75 years with non-small cell lung cancer.

This clonotype was detected a few times. One base away lies a much larger clone, so this may be a sequencing read error. J is TRBJ1-1 and V is TRBV29-1; D gene unclear. Germline CDR1 and CDR2: SQVTM and ANQGSEA. This CDR3 region has 13 residues. CDR3: CSVLSPENIEAFF. CDR3 sequence (DNA): TGCAGCGTTTTGTCTCCCGAGAACATTGAAGCTTTCTTT.

As to this clonotype: Germline and junction disagree at one end, which may indicate a read error. V and J are TRBV11-1 and TRBJ2-2, with 7 bases matching TRBD2. Germline CDR1 and CDR2: SGHAT and FQDESV (reference sequence). The CDR3 loop spans 15 amino acids. The CDR3 region has the DNA TGTGCCTGCAGCATATGCGGGAGAAGCACCGGGGAGCTGTTTTTT. Translated, it gives CACSICGRSTGELFF.

The rearrangement uses TRBV6-2 or TRBV6-3 and TRBJ1-1, with unresolved D. Germline values: CDR1 MNHEY, CDR2 SVGEGT. Trimming left V 10 bases short and J 3 bases short, with 18 bases between. The CDR3 is 14 amino acids. This CDR3 reads CANSYPYGDTEAFF. CDR3 bases: TGTGCCAATAGTTACCCCTACGGGGACACTGAAGCTTTCTTT.

For this clonotype: This may arise from a read error, as a much more abundant clone is one base away. V gene TRBV20-1 combines with J gene TRBJ1-1; no definite D call. The V gene's germline CDR1 is DFQATT and CDR2 SNEGSKA (reference sequence). V was clipped by 5 bases and J by 7 bases, with 14 bases between them. The CDR3 is 12 residues long. CDR3 loop: CSARKFGSEAFF. The CDR3, as DNA: TGCAGTGCTCGCAAATTCGGCAGTGAAGCTTTCTTT.

The chain uses TRBV29-1 and TRBJ2-7; D gene ambiguous. The CDR3 extends over 14 amino acids. Trimming took off 0 bases at V and 6 bases at J, with 15 bases between the two ends. The germline V gene has CDR1 SQVTM and CDR2 ANQGSEA. The CDR3 nucleotides read TGCAGCGTTGAAGAGGCGACTGGCAGCTGCGAGCAGTACTTC. The encoded protein is CSVEEATGSCEQYF.